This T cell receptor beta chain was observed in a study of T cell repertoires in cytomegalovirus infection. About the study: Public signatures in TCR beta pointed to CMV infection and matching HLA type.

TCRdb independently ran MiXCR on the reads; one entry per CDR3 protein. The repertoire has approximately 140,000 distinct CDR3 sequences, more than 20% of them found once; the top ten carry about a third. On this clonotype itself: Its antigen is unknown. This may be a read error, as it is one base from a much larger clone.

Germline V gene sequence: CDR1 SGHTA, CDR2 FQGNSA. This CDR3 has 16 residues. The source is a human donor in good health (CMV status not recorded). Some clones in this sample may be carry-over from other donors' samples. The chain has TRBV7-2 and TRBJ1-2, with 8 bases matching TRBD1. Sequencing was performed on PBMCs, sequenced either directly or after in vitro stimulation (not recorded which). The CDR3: CASSLAGQGRLYGCTF. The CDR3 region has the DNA TGTGCCAGCAGCTTAGCCGGACAGGGACGGCTCTATGGCTGCACCTTC.